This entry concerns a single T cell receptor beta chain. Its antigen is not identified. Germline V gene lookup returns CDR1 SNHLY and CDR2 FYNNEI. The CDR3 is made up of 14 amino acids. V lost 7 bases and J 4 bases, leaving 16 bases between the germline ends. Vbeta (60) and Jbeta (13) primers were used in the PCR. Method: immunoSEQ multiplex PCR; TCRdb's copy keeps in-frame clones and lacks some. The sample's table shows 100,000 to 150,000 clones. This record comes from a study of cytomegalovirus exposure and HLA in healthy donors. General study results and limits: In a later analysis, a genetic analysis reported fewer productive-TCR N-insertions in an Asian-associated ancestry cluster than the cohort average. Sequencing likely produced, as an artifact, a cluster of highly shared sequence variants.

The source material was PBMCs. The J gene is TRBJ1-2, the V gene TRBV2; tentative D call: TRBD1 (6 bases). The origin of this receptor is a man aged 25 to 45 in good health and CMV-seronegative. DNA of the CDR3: TGTGCCAGCAAGAGAACAGGGCAGGGCTATGGCTACACCTTC. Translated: CASKRTGQGYGYTF.